This T cell receptor (beta chain) was obtained from a study of identical twins. Donors uniformly comprised healthy Caucasians. TCRdb reprocessed the 5' RACE reads with MiXCR, giving one entry per CDR3 protein. The data show around 250,000 distinct CDR3 sequences, roughly 13% seen once. The same data also contributed to another study, on yellow fever vaccine responses in identical twins.

The sample comprised memory (CD45RO+) T cells sorted from blood. The receptor was isolated from a woman aged 18-29 years in good health.

This CDR3 is CASSEFMGYTF. CDR3 sequence (DNA): TGTGCCAGCAGTGAATTTATGGGCTACACCTTC. The chain carries TRBV2 and TRBJ1-2; D is uncertain. Trimming took 2 bases from V and 8 from J, leaving 6 bases between them. The germline V gene has CDR1 SNHLY and CDR2 FYNNEI. This CDR3 spans 11 amino acids.